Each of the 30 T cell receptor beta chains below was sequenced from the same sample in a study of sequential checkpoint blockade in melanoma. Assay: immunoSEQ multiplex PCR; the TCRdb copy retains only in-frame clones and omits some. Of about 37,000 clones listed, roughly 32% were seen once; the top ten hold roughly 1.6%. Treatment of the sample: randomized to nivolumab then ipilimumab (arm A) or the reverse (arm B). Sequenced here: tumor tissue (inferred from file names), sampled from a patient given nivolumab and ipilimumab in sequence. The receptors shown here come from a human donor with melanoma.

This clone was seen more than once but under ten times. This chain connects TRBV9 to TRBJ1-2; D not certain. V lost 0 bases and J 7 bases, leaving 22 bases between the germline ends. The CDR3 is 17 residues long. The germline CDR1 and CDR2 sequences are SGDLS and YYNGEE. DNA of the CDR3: TGTGCCAGCAGCGTAGCCCCGATTTCGGGGAGGCAGCCTGGCTACACCTTC. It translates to CASSVAPISGRQPGYTF.

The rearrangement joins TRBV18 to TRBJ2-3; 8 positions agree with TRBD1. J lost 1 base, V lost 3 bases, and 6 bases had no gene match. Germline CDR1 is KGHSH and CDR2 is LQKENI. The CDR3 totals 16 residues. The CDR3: CASSPFQQGGTDTQYF. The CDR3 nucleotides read TGTGCCAGCTCACCCTTCCAACAGGGGGGCACAGATACGCAGTATTTT. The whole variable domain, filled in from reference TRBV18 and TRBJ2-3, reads NAGVMQNPRHLVRRRGQEARLRCSPMKGHSHVYWYRQLPEEGLKFMVYLQKENIIDESGMPKERFSAEFPKEGPSILRIQQVVRGDSAAYFCASSPFQQGGTDTQYFGPGTRLTVL.

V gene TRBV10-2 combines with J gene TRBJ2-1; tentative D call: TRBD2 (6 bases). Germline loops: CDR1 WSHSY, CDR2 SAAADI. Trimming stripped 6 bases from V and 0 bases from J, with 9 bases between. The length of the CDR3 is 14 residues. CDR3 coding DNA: TGCGCCAGCAGCGGGACTGGCTCCTACAATGAGCAGTTCTTC. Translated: CASSGTGSYNEQFF.

The CDR3 protein is CASSLVWDRGVDTQYF. The DNA of the CDR3 is TGCGCCAGCAGCTTGGTATGGGACAGGGGAGTAGATACGCAGTATTTT. The chain joins TRBV5-1 to TRBJ2-3, with 10 bases lining up with TRBD1. Per germline, CDR1 SGHRS and CDR2 YFSETQ. This CDR3 comprises 16 residues. V lost 0 bases and J lost 5; bases outside the gene matches: 6.

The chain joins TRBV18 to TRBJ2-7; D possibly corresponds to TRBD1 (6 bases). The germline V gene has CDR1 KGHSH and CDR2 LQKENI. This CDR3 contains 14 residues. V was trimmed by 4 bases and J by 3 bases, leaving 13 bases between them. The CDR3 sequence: CASSQEQGGYEQYF. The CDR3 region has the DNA TGTGCCAGCTCACAGGAACAAGGGGGCTACGAGCAGTACTTC.

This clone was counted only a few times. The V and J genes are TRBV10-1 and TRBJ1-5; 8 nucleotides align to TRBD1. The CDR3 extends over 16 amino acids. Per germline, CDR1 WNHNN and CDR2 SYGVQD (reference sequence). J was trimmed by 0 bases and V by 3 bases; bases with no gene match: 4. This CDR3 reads CASSDGQGYSNQPQHF. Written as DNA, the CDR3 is TGCGCCAGCAGTGACGGACAGGGATATAGCAATCAGCCCCAGCATTTT.

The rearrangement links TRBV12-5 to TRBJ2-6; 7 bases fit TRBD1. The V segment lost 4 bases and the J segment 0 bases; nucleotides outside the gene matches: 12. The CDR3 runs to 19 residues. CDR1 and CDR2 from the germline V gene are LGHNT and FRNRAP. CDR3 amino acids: CASGSRTGALLSGANVLTF. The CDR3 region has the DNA TGTGCTAGTGGTTCCCGAACAGGGGCCCTACTCTCTGGGGCCAACGTCCTGACTTTC.

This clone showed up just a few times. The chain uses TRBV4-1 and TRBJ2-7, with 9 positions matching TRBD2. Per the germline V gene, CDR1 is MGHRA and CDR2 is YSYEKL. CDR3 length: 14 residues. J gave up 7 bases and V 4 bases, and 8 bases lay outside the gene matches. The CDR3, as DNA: TGCGCCAGCAGCCGAGGACTAGCGCAGTTGGAGCAGTACTTC. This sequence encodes CASSRGLAQLEQYF.

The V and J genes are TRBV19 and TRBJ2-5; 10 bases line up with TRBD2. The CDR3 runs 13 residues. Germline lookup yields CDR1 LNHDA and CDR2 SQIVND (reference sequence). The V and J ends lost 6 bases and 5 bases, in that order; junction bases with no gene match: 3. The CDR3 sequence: CASRASGSETQYF. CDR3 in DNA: TGTGCCAGTAGGGCTAGCGGGAGTGAGACCCAGTACTTC.

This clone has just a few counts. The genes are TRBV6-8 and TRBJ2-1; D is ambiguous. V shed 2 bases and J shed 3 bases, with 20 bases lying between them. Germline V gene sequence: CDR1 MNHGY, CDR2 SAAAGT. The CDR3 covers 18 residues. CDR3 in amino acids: CASSYPTFGAVGYNEQFF. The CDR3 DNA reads TGTGCCAGCAGTTACCCCACCTTTGGAGCTGTCGGCTACAATGAGCAGTTCTTC.

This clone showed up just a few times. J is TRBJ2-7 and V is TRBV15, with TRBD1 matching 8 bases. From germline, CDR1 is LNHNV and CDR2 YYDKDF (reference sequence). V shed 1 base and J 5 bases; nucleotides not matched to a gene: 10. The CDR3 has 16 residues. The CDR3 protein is CATSRALDREIHEQYF. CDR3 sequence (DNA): TGTGCCACCAGCAGAGCCCTGGACAGGGAGATCCACGAGCAGTACTTC.

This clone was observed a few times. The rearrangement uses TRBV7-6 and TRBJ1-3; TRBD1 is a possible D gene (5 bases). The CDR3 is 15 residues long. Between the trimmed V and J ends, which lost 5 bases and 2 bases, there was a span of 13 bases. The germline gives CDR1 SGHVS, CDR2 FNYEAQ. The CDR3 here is CASSLTGTAGNTIYF. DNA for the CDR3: TGTGCCAGCAGCCTAACCGGGACCGCTGGAAACACCATATATTTT.

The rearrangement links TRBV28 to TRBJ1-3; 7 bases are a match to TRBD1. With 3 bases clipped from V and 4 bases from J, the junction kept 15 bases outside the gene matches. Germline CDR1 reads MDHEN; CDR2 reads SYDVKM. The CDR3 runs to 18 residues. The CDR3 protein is CASSFPRQGSGSGNTIYF. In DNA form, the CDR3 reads TGTGCCAGCAGTTTCCCGCGACAGGGAAGTGGATCGGGAAACACCATATATTTT.

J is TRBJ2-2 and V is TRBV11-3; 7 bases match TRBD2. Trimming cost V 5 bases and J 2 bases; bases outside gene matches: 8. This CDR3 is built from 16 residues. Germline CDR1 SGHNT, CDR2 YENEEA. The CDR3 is CASSPRTGGNTGELFF. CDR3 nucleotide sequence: TGTGCCAGCAGCCCCAGGACGGGAGGCAACACCGGGGAGCTGTTTTTT. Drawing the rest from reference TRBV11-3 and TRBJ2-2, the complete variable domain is EAGVVQSPRYKIIEKKQPVAFWCNPISGHNTLYWYLQNLGQGPELLIRYENEEAVDDSQLPKDRFSAERLKGVDSTLKIQPAELGDSAVYLCASSPRTGGNTGELFFGEGSRLTVL.

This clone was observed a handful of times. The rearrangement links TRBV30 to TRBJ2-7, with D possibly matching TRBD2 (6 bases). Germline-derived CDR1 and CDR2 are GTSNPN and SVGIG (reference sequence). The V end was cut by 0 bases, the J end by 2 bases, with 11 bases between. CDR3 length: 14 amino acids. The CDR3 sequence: CAWSVLAVAYEQYF. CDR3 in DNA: TGTGCCTGGAGTGTACTAGCCGTTGCCTACGAGCAGTACTTC. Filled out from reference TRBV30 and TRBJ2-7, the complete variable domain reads SQTIHQWPATLVQPVGSPLSLECTVEGTSNPNLYWYRQAAGRGLQLLFYSVGIGQISSEVPQNLSASRPQDRQFILSSKKLLLSDSGFYLCAWSVLAVAYEQYFGPGTRLTVT.

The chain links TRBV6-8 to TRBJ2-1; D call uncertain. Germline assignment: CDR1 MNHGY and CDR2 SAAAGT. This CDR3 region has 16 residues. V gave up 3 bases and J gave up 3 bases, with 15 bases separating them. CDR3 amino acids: CASSYGLNRDYNEQFF. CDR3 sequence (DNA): TGTGCCAGCAGTTATGGGCTAAATAGGGACTACAATGAGCAGTTCTTC.

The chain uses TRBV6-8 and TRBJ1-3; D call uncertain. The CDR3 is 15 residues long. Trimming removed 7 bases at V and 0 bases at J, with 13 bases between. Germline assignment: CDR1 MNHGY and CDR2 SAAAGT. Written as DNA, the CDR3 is TGTGCCAGCACTCTTGTCTGGGGCTCTGGAAACACCATATATTTT. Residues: CASTLVWGSGNTIYF.

CDR3 loop: CASSRGTENTGELFF. The CDR3 region has the DNA TGTGCCAGCTCCCGAGGGACCGAGAACACCGGGGAGCTGTTTTTT. The chain joins TRBV18 to TRBJ2-2; either TRBD1 or TRBD2 may supply D (5 bases each). V was cut by 6 bases and J by 1 base, with 12 bases left in between. Per the germline V gene, CDR1 is KGHSH and CDR2 is LQKENI. The CDR3 contains 15 residues.

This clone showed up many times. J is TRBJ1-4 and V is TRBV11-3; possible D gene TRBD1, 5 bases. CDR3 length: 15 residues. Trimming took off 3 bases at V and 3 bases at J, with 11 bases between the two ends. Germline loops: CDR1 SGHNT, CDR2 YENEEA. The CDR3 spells CASSLWGSPNEKLFF. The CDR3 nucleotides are TGTGCCAGCAGCTTGTGGGGGTCCCCTAATGAAAAACTGTTTTTT.

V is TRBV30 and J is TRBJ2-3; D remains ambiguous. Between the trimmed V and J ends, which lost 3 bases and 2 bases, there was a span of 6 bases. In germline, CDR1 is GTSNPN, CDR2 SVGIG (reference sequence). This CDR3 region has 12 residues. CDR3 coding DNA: TGTGCCTGGAGCCTTTACACAGATACGCAGTATTTT. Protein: CAWSLYTDTQYF.

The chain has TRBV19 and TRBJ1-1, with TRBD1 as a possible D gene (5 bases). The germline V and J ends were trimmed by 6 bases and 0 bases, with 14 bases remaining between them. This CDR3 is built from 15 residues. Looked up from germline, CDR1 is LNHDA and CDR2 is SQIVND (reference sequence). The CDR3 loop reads CASRWDREMNTEAFF. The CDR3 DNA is TGTGCCAGTAGGTGGGACCGTGAAATGAACACTGAAGCTTTCTTT. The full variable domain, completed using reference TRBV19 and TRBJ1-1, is DGGITQSPKYLFRKEGQNVTLSCEQNLNHDAMYWYRQDPGQGLRLIYYSQIVNDFQKGDIAEGYSVSREKKESFPLTVTSAQKNPTAFYLCASRWDREMNTEAFFGQGTRLTVV.

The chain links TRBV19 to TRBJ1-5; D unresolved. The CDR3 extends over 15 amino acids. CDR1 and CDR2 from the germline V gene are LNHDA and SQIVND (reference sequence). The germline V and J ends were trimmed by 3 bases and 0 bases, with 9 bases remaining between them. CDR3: CASSIKDGSNQPQHF. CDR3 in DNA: TGTGCCAGTAGTATTAAAGATGGTAGCAATCAGCCCCAGCATTTT. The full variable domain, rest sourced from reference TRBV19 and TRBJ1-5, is DGGITQSPKYLFRKEGQNVTLSCEQNLNHDAMYWYRQDPGQGLRLIYYSQIVNDFQKGDIAEGYSVSREKKESFPLTVTSAQKNPTAFYLCASSIKDGSNQPQHFGDGTRLSIL.

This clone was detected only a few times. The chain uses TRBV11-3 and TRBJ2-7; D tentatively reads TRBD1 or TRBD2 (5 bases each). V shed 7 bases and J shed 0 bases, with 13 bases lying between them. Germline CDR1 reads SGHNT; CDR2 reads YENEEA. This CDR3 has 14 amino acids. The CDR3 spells CASTEIGTSYEQYF. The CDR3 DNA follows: TGTGCCAGCACGGAGATCGGGACCTCCTACGAGCAGTACTTC.

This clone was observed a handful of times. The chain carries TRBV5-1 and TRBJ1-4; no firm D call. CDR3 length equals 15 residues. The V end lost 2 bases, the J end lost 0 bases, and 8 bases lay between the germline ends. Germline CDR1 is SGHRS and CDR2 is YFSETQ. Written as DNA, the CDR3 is TGCGCCAGCAGCTTAGCCGGGGCAACTAATGAAAAACTGTTTTTT. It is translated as CASSLAGATNEKLFF.

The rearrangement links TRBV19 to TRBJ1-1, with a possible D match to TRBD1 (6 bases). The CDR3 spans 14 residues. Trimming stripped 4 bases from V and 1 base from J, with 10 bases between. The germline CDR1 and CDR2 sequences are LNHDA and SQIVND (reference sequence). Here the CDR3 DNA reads TGTGCCAGTAGTAGACTGACAGGGAACACTGAAGCTTTCTTT. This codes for CASSRLTGNTEAFF.

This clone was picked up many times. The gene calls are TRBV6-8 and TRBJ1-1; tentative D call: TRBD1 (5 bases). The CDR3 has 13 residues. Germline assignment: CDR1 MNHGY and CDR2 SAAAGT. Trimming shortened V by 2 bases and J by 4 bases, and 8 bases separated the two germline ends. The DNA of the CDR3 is TGTGCCAGCAGTTACGGGGGGGGCACTGAAGCTTTCTTT. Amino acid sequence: CASSYGGGTEAFF.

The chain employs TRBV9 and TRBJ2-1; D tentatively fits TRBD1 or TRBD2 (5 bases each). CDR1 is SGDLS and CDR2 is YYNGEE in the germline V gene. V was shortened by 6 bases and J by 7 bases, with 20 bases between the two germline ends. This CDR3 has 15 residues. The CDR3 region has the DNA TGTGCCAGCACCCCCCGGGGCGCTGGTCCTAATGAGCAGTTCTTC. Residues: CASTPRGAGPNEQFF.

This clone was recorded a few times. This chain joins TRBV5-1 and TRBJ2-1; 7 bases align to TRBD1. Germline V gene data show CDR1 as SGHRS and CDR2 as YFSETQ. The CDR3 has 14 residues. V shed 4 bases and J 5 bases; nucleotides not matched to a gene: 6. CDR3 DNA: TGCGCCAGCAGCCCCGGGACAGTCAACAATGAGCAGTTCTTC. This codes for CASSPGTVNNEQFF.

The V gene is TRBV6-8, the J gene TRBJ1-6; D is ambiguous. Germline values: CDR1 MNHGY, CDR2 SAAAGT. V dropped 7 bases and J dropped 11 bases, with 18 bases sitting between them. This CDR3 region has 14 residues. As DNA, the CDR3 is TGTGCCAGCAACCCGGACGGTCCGATTGCACCCCTCCACTTT. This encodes CASNPDGPIAPLHF.

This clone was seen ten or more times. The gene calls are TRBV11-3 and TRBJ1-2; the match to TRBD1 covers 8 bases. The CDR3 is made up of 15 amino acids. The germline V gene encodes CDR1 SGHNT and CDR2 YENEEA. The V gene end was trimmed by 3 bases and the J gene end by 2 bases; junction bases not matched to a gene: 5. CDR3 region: CASSLGSGGNYGYTF. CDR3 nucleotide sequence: TGTGCCAGCAGCTTGGGGTCAGGGGGCAACTATGGCTACACCTTC.